The subject of this entry is one T cell receptor (beta chain). This clone was seen a few times. What antigen it recognizes has not been identified. No quality values exist for individual bases; no much larger clone is one base distant. The germline V gene yields KGHSH for CDR1 and LQKENI for CDR2. V drops 3 bases and J drops 5 bases, leaving 17 bases in between. The CDR3 has 16 amino acids, counting the end cysteine and phenylalanine. Kept here is only the CDR3 DNA, which spans 48 bases and is read in frame from base 1. On a MiSeq, deep resolution sequencing aimed for a depth between 1 in 1 million and 1 in 200,000 T cells, with each clonotype covered approximately 9.2x on average. The immunoSEQ hsTCRB Kit was used to generate TCR beta libraries. In the original analysis: Data were analyzed with ImmunoSEQ Data Assistant and ImmunoSEQ Analyzer, with V, D and J genes assigned per IMGT definitions. Clonality was computed as one minus normalized Shannon entropy of productive rearrangement frequencies, ranging from 0 to 1. Public clonotype analysis was restricted to overrepresented clonotypes comprising at least 0.05% of each patient's repertoire. Roughly 13 age-matched healthy donor repertoires from immuneACCESS served as clonality controls. TCRdb holds this immuneACCESS table with in-frame rearrangements only. Some clones are missing; in checked studies, unresolved V genes explain under half, and the rest has no known cause. D and trimming were read from the DNA, whereas the V and J calls and clone size are those reported in that table. This sample gives around 200,000 clones in total; 70% of them show up just once. The ten largest clones take up 5.9% of the sample.

The sample originates from a study of cytotoxic CD8 clonotypes in ibrutinib-treated CLL (dated by TCRdb to about 2021). With respect to the entire study: The cohort included about 15 treatment-naive and about a dozen relapsed/refractory patients; about 18 were IGHV unmutated. The response samples were drawn at a median of approximately 11 months into treatment, with a range of roughly 6 to 40 months. Samples averaged 255,043 productive templates and 80,000 to 100,000 productive rearrangements. All remission and progressive disease samples were collected while patients were still receiving ibrutinib. Of the approximately 90 participants in the trial, about two dozen had longitudinal samples available. Cryopreserved peripheral blood mononuclear cells were obtained before treatment, at response, and at either sustained remission or disease progression. Partial responses were observed in some 24 patients and complete responses in 2; after a median follow-up of around 64 months, remission was maintained in some 14 patients and progression was observed in 12. What the study reported, not specific to this receptor: Clonality increased at ibrutinib response, stayed stable in sustained remission, and fell back toward baseline at progression. Sustained-remission and progressing patients did not have matched sampling times, and lymph node repertoires were not examined. Baseline clonality was found to be higher than that of age-matched healthy donors and was strongly correlated with circulating CD8+ T-cell counts. Public clonotypes were found to be uncommon and were observed to contract or remain stable during treatment; the increase in clonality was shown to reflect expansion of private clonotypes at ibrutinib response.

What the time point label conveys for this sample: eleven to twelve months on ibrutinib. For TCR beta library preparation, roughly 2.2 micrograms of genomic DNA were isolated from cryopreserved PBMCs. Longitudinal blood samples from CLL patients on ibrutinib monotherapy underwent high-throughput TCR beta sequencing. The patients took part in an open-label, single-center phase 2 trial of ibrutinib monotherapy. Specimen: PBMCs, collected after 12 months of ibrutinib treatment. The sequence was collected from a human donor with chronic lymphocytic leukemia. This chain joins TRBV18 to TRBJ2-1; the D call could be TRBD1 or TRBD2, with each sharing 5 bases. The DNA is as follows: TGTGCCAGCTCACCCTCCGGGGTCGGGGCGAACAATGAGCAGTTCTTC. It specifies CASSPSGVGANNEQFF.